Presented here are 4 T cell receptor beta chains from one specimen sequenced in a study of regulatory T cells in long-lasting Graves disease. The time point is: persistent/refractory GD, antithyroid drugs over 5 years with positive TRAb. Researchers made the TCR library from RNA that was extracted from PBMCs. Investigators prepared the TCR beta libraries by applying iRepertoire HTBI primers and Arm-PCR of CDR3 regions. TCRdb recomputed calls from the multiplex PCR reads with MiXCR, one row per CDR3 protein. The repertoire includes 500,000 to 800,000 distinct CDR3 sequences, about 32% of them detected once, and around 40% sits in the top ten. This specimen was peripheral blood mononuclear cells (PBMCs), taken when the disease was refractory, from a patient treated with antithyroid drugs. The receptors stem from a female donor with Graves disease.

In this sample, this clonotype turned up a few times. The rearrangement uses TRBV19 and TRBJ2-7; TRBD2 might be the D (6 bases). From germline, CDR1 is LNHDA and CDR2 SQIVND (reference sequence). This CDR3 is built from 12 residues. The V end was cut by 3 bases, the J end by 7 bases, with 10 bases between. This CDR3 is CASSMVAGEQYF. In DNA, the CDR3 is TGTGCCAGTAGTATGGTTGCGGGGGAGCAGTACTTC.

This clonotype was recorded only once. A junction end diverges from the germline sequence, so it may reflect a read error. J is TRBJ1-6 and V is TRBV6-2 or TRBV6-3; 7 bases line up with TRBD1. Germline CDR1 MNHEY, CDR2 SVGEGT. The CDR3 has 19 amino acids. CDR3 protein: CASSPGTAHSSSYNSRLHF. In DNA, the CDR3 is TGTGCCAGCAGCCCCGGGACAGCGCATTCGAGCTCCTATAATTCACGCCTCCACTTT.

This clonotype was detected only a few times. The chain employs TRBV6-1 and TRBJ1-1, with D possibly matching TRBD1 (5 bases). Per the germline V gene, CDR1 is MNHNS and CDR2 is SASEGT. The CDR3 spans 13 residues. Trimming took 6 bases from V and 8 from J, leaving 16 bases between them. CDR3: CASRVSSGREAFF. The CDR3 DNA reads as TGTGCCAGCAGGGTATCCTCGGGGCGGGAAGCTTTCTTT.

CDR3 nucleotide sequence: TGTGCCAGCAGTGAGGCCCGAGGAGGCGGTCAGCCCCAGCATTTT. This translates into CASSEARGGGQPQHF. This rearrangement joins TRBV6-1 to TRBJ1-5; D ambiguous. From germline, CDR1 is MNHNS and CDR2 SASEGT. The ends were cut back, 3 bases at V and 6 bases at J, with 15 bases in the middle. The CDR3 contains 15 residues.